Listed below are T cell receptor beta chains from one sample, sequenced in a study of T cell responses to AZD1222 COVID-19 vaccine. Measured with immunoSEQ multiplex PCR; TCRdb has only the in-frame clones, and not every one. The sample records 100,000 or so clones, around 87% being singletons. The sample here was peripheral blood, taken on day 0 of MenACWY control vaccination. These receptor sequences come from an adult in good health. Both conserved end residues are part of each CDR3. A D gene is named only where the DNA matches it firmly. The size of a clone is reported for some rows only, either as once, few or many, or as a class for expanded clones.

clone_size j_call v_call d_call cdr3_nt cdr3_aa
NA TRBJ1-4 TRBV18 NA TGTGCCAGCTCACCGGTATCTATCGACGGCACAGGGAATGAAAAACTGTTTTTT CASSPVSIDGTGNEKLFF
NA TRBJ1-3 TRBV5-5 NA TGTGCCAGCAGCTTGGAGGGGGGACTGAGACCATTCTCTGGAAACACCATATATTTT CASSLEGGLRPFSGNTIYF
NA TRBJ2-7 TRBV3-1/TRBV3-2 NA TGTGCCAGCAGCCAGACCCTAGTAGTCTACGAGCAGTACTTC CASSQTLVVYEQYF
NA TRBJ2-7 TRBV7-2 TRBD2 TGTGCCAGCAGGATCGGACTAGCGGGCTACGAGCAGTACTTC CASRIGLAGYEQYF
NA TRBJ1-1 TRBV6-2/TRBV6-3 NA TGTGCCAGCAGTTATAGCGGCGGGAACACTGAAGCTTTCTTT CASSYSGGNTEAFF
NA TRBJ1-4 TRBV20-1 NA TGCAGTGCTAGTGATCCCCGCAGAGTGGGAAAACTGTTTTTT CSASDPRRVGKLFF
NA TRBJ2-2 TRBV6-5 TRBD1 TGTGCCAGCAGAGCCGGGACAGGGATCCCCGGGGAGCTGTTTTTT CASRAGTGIPGELFF
NA TRBJ2-2 TRBV11-2 NA TGTGCCAGCAGCTTAGGGGCGAACACCGGGGAGCTGTTTTTT CASSLGANTGELFF
NA TRBJ2-2 TRBV7-9 NA TGTGCCAGTGCCGGGACATACATCGGCGGGGAGCTGTTTTTT CASAGTYIGGELFF
NA TRBJ1-5 TRBV29-1 NA TGCAGCGTTGCAGACAGTTTGGGTCAGCCCCAGCATTTT CSVADSLGQPQHF
NA TRBJ1-5 TRBV5-8 TRBD1 TGTGCCAGCAGCAGGACAGGGGGCCATCAGCCCCAGCATTTT CASSRTGGHQPQHF
once TRBJ2-1 TRBV5-1 TRBD2 TGCGCCAGCAGCTTCCGGGGAGGGGTTAGGGTTTGGAATGAGCAGTTCTTC CASSFRGGVRVWNEQFF
NA TRBJ1-2 TRBV6-2/TRBV6-3 NA TGTGCCAGCAGCTTCTTCCTTGGGCGGGAGAACTATGGCTACACCTTC CASSFFLGRENYGYTF
NA TRBJ2-5 TRBV7-2 TRBD2 TGTGCCAGCAGCTTCACTAGCGGGAGTGAGACCCAGTACTTC CASSFTSGSETQYF
NA TRBJ1-5 TRBV6-5 TRBD1 TGTGCCAGCTCAACTACAGGGGGTGGTCAGCCCCAGCATTTT CASSTTGGGQPQHF
NA TRBJ1-1 TRBV2 TRBD1 TGTGCCGCCAAGGAGGGGGCGCACACTGAAGCTTTCTTT CAAKEGAHTEAFF
NA TRBJ1-4 TRBV4-2 NA TGTGCCAGCAGCCAAGATGCCAGGACTAATGAAAAACTGTTTTTT CASSQDARTNEKLFF
NA TRBJ1-5 TRBV7-2 NA TGTGCCAGCAGCACAGACCGTAATCAGCCCCAGCATTTT CASSTDRNQPQHF
NA TRBJ2-7 TRBV29-1 TRBD2 TGCAGCGAAAATACCGGGACTAGGGGAGCCTACGAGCAGTACTTC CSENTGTRGAYEQYF
NA TRBJ2-7 TRBV9 NA TGTGCCAGCAGCGTATCTACAGGGCCAACCCCCTACGAGCAGTACTTC CASSVSTGPTPYEQYF
NA TRBJ2-5 TRBV20-1 NA TGCAGTGCTACAGCGCAAGAGACCCAGTACTTC CSATAQETQYF
NA TRBJ2-1 TRBV6-2/TRBV6-3 TRBD1 TGTGCCAGCAGCGACGACAGGGGGCCCTACAATGAGCAGTTCTTC CASSDDRGPYNEQFF
NA TRBJ1-1 TRBV11-2 NA TGTGCCAGCAGCTTTTTCAGGGCGAGGGGAGCTTTCTTT CASSFFRARGAFF
few TRBJ1-2 TRBV5-1 TRBD1 TGCGCCACCACCCTGACCGGACAGGGGACGGATGGCTACACCTTC CATTLTGQGTDGYTF
NA TRBJ1-2 TRBV11-2 NA TGTGCCAGCAGCTTATCGTCTGTTTCTAACTATGGCTACACCTTC CASSLSSVSNYGYTF
few TRBJ1-4 TRBV5-1 NA TGCGCCAGCAGCTTGTTGGGGACAACTAATGAAAAACTGTTTTTT CASSLLGTTNEKLFF
NA TRBJ2-3 TRBV6-2/TRBV6-3 NA TGTGCCAGCAGTCTCGGGAGCCCTAGCACAGATACGCAGTATTTT CASSLGSPSTDTQYF
NA TRBJ1-6 TRBV6-5 TRBD1 TGTGCCAGCAGTTACGACAGGGCGACCCTACCCCTCCACTTT CASSYDRATLPLHF
NA TRBJ2-5 TRBV18 NA TGTGCCAGCTCGCCCGGACTTAACGGGGAGACCCAGTACTTC CASSPGLNGETQYF
NA TRBJ1-5 TRBV27 NA TGTGCCAGCAGTTTATCTCATCTTCAGCCCCAGCATTTT CASSLSHLQPQHF
few TRBJ2-5 TRBV6-2/TRBV6-3 NA TGTGCCAGCAGCTTTTTGGGGGTGAGGGCCCAGTACTTC CASSFLGVRAQYF
NA TRBJ1-1 TRBV5-1 TRBD1 TGCGCCAGCAGCTGGACCGGGACAGGGAGGGCTGAAGCTTTCTTT CASSWTGTGRAEAFF
NA TRBJ1-3 TRBV5-1 NA TGCGCCAGCAGCCGGGGAGGGGATCCCTCTGGAAACACCATATATTTT CASSRGGDPSGNTIYF
NA TRBJ1-5 TRBV6-5 NA TGTGCCAGCAGTAAGACCGGGGGGATCAATCAGCCCCAGCATTTT CASSKTGGINQPQHF
NA TRBJ2-7 TRBV7-2 TRBD1 TGTGCCAGCAGCTTCGACAGGGGTCGCTCCTACGAGCAGTACTTC CASSFDRGRSYEQYF
NA TRBJ1-2 TRBV3-1/TRBV3-2 NA TGTGCCAGCAGCCTCCCTGGCCGGGGCGCGGACTATGGCTACACCTTC CASSLPGRGADYGYTF
NA TRBJ1-4 TRBV28 TRBD1 TGTGCCAGCAGTTTACCAGGGGGCAAACTGTTTTTT CASSLPGGKLFF
NA TRBJ2-3 TRBV4-2 TRBD2 TGTGCCAGCAGCCAAGAGGGGCCACTAGCGGCTACTAGCACAGATACGCAGTATTTT CASSQEGPLAATSTDTQYF
NA TRBJ2-5 TRBV20-1 TRBD2 TGCAGTGCTAGTGAGGCTAGCGGGTTCCAAGAGACCCAGTACTTC CSASEASGFQETQYF
NA TRBJ1-6 TRBV6-5 NA TGTGCCAGCAGGCCTGGGGAGGCATTTCGTTCACCCCTCCACTTT CASRPGEAFRSPLHF
NA TRBJ1-2 TRBV19 NA TGTGCCAGTAGTCCTGGGACGGGCCGGTATGGCTACACCTTC CASSPGTGRYGYTF